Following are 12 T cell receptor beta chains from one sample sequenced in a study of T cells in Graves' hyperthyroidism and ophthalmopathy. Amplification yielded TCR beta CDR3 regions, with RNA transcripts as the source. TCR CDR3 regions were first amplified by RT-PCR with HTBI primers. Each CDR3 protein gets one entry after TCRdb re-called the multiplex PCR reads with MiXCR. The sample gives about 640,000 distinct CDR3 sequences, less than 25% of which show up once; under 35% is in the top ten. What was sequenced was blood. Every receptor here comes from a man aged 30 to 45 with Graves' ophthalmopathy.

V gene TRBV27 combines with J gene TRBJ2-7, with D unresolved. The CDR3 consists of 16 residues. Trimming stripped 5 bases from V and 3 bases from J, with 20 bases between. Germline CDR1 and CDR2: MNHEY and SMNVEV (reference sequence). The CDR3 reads CASSASLGEDYYEQYF. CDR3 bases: TGTGCCAGCAGTGCTTCTCTCGGAGAAGATTACTACGAGCAGTACTTC.

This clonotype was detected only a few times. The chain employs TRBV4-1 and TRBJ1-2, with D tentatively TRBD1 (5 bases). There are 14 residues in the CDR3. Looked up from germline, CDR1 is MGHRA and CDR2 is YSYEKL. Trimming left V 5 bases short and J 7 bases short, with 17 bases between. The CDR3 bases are TGCGCCAGCAGCTCCCCTAGCCTGGGGCTTGGCTACACCTTC. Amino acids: CASSSPSLGLGYTF.

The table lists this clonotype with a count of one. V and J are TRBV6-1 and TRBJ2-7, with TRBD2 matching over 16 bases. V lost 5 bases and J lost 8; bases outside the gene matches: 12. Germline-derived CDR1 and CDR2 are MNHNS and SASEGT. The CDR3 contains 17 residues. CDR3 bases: TGTGCCAGCAGTCCGAGGGGACTAGCGGGAGGGCCGGTCAAGCAGTACTTC. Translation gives CASSPRGLAGGPVKQYF.

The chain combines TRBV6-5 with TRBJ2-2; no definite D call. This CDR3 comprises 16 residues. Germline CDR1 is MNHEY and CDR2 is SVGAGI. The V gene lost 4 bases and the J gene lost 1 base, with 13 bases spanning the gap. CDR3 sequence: CASSSDGSLNTGELFF. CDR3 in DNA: TGTGCCAGCAGTTCGGACGGCAGCTTGAACACCGGGGAGCTGTTTTTT.

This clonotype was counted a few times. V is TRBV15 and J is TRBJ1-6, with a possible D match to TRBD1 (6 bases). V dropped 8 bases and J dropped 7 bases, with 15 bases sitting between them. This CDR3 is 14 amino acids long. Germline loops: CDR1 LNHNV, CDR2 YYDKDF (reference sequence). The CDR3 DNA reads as TGTGCCACCTCTGGAAAGGACAGCAATTCACCCCTCCACTTT. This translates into CATSGKDSNSPLHF.

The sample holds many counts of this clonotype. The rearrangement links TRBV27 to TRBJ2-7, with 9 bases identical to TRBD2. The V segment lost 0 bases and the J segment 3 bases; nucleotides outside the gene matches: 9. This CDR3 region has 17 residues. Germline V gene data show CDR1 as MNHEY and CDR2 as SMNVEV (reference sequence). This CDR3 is CASSLSSGLAPFYEQYF. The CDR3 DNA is TGTGCCAGCAGTTTATCCTCCGGACTAGCGCCATTCTACGAGCAGTACTTC.

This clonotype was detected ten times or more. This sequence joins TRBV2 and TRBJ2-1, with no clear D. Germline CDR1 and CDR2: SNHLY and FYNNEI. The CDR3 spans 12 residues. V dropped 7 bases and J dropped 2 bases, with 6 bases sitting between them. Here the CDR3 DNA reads TGTGCCAGCAAAATAACCTACAATGAGCAGTTCTTC. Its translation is CASKITYNEQFF.

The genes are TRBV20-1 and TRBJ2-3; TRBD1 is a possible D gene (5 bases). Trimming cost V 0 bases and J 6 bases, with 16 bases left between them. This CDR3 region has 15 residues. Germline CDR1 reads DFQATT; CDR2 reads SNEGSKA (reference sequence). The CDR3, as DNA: TGCAGTGCTAGAGATAATAGACTCCCAGGGGATACGCAGTATTTT. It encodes CSARDNRLPGDTQYF.

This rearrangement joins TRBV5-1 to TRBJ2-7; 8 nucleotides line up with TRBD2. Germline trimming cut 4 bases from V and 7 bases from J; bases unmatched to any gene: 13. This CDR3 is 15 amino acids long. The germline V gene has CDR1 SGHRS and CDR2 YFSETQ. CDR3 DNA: TGCGCCAGCAGCGAAACTAGCGGTCTTTTGAGGGAGCAGTACTTC. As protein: CASSETSGLLREQYF.

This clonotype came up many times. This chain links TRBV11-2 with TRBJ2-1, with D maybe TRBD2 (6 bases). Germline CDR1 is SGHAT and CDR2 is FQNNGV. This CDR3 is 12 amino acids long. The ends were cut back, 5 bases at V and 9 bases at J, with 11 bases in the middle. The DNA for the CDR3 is TGTGCCAGCAGCCCCCCCGGGGGTGAGCAGTTCTTC. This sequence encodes CASSPPGGEQFF.

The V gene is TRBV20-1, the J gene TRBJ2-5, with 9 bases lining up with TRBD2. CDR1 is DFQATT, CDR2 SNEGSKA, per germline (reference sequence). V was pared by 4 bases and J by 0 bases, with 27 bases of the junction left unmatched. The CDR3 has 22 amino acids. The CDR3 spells CSATGGGDIDSFRTSYQETQYF. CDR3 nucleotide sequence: TGCAGTGCTACAGGCGGGGGGGACATAGACAGCTTCCGCACCTCGTACCAAGAGACCCAGTACTTC.

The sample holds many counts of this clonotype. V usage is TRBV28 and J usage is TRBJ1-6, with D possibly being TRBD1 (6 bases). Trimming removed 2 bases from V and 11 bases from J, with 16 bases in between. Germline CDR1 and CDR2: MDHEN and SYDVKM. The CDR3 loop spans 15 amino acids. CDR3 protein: CASSLGDTFSPPLHF. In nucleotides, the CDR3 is TGTGCCAGCAGTTTAGGGGACACATTCTCACCACCCCTCCACTTT.